This paragraph reports one TCR beta chain. This clone was seen more than once but under ten times. Its antigen target is currently unknown. No qualities accompany the bases; no much larger clone lies one base away. This entry comes from a study of neoadjuvant nivolumab and ipilimumab in lung cancer (dated by TCRdb to about 2020). At the level of the whole study: In the NEOSTAR trial, nivolumab was administered intravenously at 3 mg/kg on days 1, 15 and 29, and the combination arm also received ipilimumab 1 mg/kg on day 1 only. TCR repertoires in pretherapy (baseline) peripheral blood were compared with TCR repertoires in tumors resected at surgery after neoadjuvant immune checkpoint blockade. Seven patients had matched pretherapy and resected tumor pairs analyzed, with four treated with nivolumab and three with nivolumab plus ipilimumab. A total of some 45 patients with operable NSCLC were treated in the trial, with approximately 23 randomized to nivolumab monotherapy and some 20 randomized to nivolumab plus ipilimumab. The primary trial endpoint was the major pathologic response (MPR) rate in the intention-to-treat population in each study arm. Broader findings and caveats from the paper: A small number of samples underwent TCR sequencing. No significant correlation was found between TCR clonality and pathologic tumor regression, and only a single major-pathologic-response sample was available for the analysis of TCR clonality versus pathologic tumor regression. Richness in tumors resected after neoadjuvant therapy showed a positive correlation with pretherapy blood TCR richness (Spearman R ≈ 0.8). From pretherapy to surgery, tumor T-cell richness and clonality increased in three of three dual-therapy tumors but in only two of four nivolumab-treated tumors. Compared with tumor-adjacent uninvolved lung, resected tumors had greater TCR richness and clonality, and increases showed up in more of the dual-therapy-treated tumors.

Libraries came from the immunoSEQ multiplex PCR assay. The study's processing was this. Repertoires were summarized by richness and clonality, and significantly expanded and contracted clones were identified between pre- and post-therapy samples. TCRdb holds this immuneACCESS table with in-frame rearrangements only. Some clones are missing; in checked studies, unresolved V genes explain under half, and the rest has no known cause. V and J calls and clone size are those listed in that table; D and trimming were worked out from the DNA. This sample holds about 4,700 clones; roughly 73% were observed only once. The ten largest make up around 13% of the sample. V has 5 bases trimmed and J has 4 bases trimmed; junction bases matching no gene number 18. From the germline V gene, CDR1 is SGHVT and CDR2 is SQSDAQ. The cysteine opens and the phenylalanine closes a CDR3 of 18 amino acids. Just the 54-base CDR3 DNA is kept, in frame starting at base 1.

The time point tag for this specimen amounts to: at surgical resection after neoadjuvant nivolumab +/- ipilimumab. Samples were obtained from the phase 2 randomized NEOSTAR trial, in which neoadjuvant nivolumab or nivolumab plus ipilimumab followed by surgery was tested in operable NSCLC. Uninvolved lung adjacent to the tumor was collected at resection and used as a matched non-tumor comparison for the TCR repertoires of resected tumors. The chain is assembled from TRBV7-4 and TRBJ2-7; 9 junctional bases match TRBD2. The material sequenced was adjacent normal lung tissue, taken after neoadjuvant nivolumab, alone or with ipilimumab, at or shortly before surgery. The sequence was collected from an adult with non-small cell lung cancer. The CDR3 has the sequence CASSARLAVPLIVYEQYF. The bases read TGTGCCAGCAGCGCACGACTAGCGGTGCCCCTAATCGTTTACGAGCAGTACTTC.